The text below deals with one T cell receptor beta chain. The data belong to a study of glioma-infiltrating T cells after dendritic cell vaccination. Study overall: Autologous tumor lysate was loaded overnight onto monocyte-derived dendritic cells grown less than 8 days with IL-4 and GM-CSF. Three intradermal dendritic cell vaccine injections were given every two weeks.

Patients had residual fresh-frozen tumor tissue and more than two years of survival data. Germline lookup yields CDR1 SGHTA and CDR2 FQGTGA. This CDR3 spans 16 amino acids. With 1 base removed from V and 8 bases from J, the gap between germline ends came to 15 bases. Clones were sequenced by immunoSEQ multiplex PCR, and TCRdb holds only the in-frame ones, with some missing. The table records 85,000 to 95,000 clones, around 84% of them present only once. Here the sequenced sample was blood, taken before dendritic cell vaccination. This chain links TRBV7-3 with TRBJ1-6, with D tentatively TRBD1 (6 bases). This TCR was sampled from a human donor with glioblastoma. CDR3 DNA sequence: TGTGCCAGCAGCTTAATGTTCAGGGGATCGCATTCACCCCTCCACTTT. Protein product: CASSLMFRGSHSPLHF. Together with reference TRBV7-3 and TRBJ1-6, the CDR3 gives the full variable domain: GAGVSQTPSNKVTEKGKYVELRCDPISGHTALYWYRQSLGQGPEFLIYFQGTGAADDSGLPNDRFFAVRPEGSVSTLKIQRTERGDSAVYLCASSLMFRGSHSPLHFGNGTRLTVT.